This TCR beta chain was recovered during a study of shared clonotypes between healthy human individuals. Study background: A couple of women and three men aged 18 to 49 made up the donors. The study used three CD4 naive, three CD4 memory, two CD8 naive and one CD8 memory plate per donor.

Germline V gives CDR1 SGDLS, CDR2 YYNGEE. Trimming at V came to 4 bases and at J to 5 bases, leaving 13 bases not matched to a gene. The CDR3 loop spans 16 amino acids. Repertoires were generated with immunoSEQ multiplex PCR, while TCRdb's copy carries only in-frame clones and drops some. The profile covers about 2.2 million clones, with about 92% appearing a single time and 1.5% to 2% taken by the ten largest. Cells designated naive CD8 were CD45RO-negative and were positively selected for CCR7, with terminally differentiated effector memory CD45RA+ cells excluded. The source of this sequence is a man between 18 and 35 years old in good health. Some clones in this sample may be carry-over from other donors' samples. The sequenced sample consisted of naive CD8+ T cells from PBMCs. The chain recombines TRBV9 with TRBJ2-7, with 9 nucleotides matching TRBD1. The CDR3 protein is CASSPHGTGRSHEQYF. In DNA form, the CDR3 reads TGTGCCAGCAGCCCCCATGGGACAGGGCGCTCTCACGAGCAGTACTTC.